This T cell receptor beta chain was recovered during a study of shared clonotypes between healthy human individuals. Germline CDR1 MNHNY, CDR2 SVGAGI (reference sequence). This CDR3 has 14 residues. V dropped 0 bases and J dropped 5 bases, with 10 bases sitting between them. Naive CD4+ cells were CD45RA-selected; the remaining cells were memory. Every subset's genomic DNA went evenly onto several immunoSEQ plates. Sequencing used immunoSEQ multiplex PCR; TCRdb keeps in-frame clones, though not all of them. The table has some 2,000,000 clones, around 95% seen once. This receptor was identified in a man aged 18-30 years in good health. The specimen sequenced was naive CD4+ T cells sorted from blood. Subset defined: CD45RA+ positively selected. The V and J genes are TRBV6-6 and TRBJ2-5; tentatively, D is TRBD2 (6 bases). CDR3 DNA: TGTGCCAGCAGTTACTCCTACGGGAGTGAGACCCAGTACTTC. As protein: CASSYSYGSETQYF.